The 18 T cell receptor beta chains in this list originate from one sample, sequenced in a study of T cell repertoires in cytomegalovirus infection. TCRdb re-called the reads with MiXCR, one entry per CDR3 protein. The repertoire holds 750,000 to 900,000 distinct CDR3 sequences, with roughly 28% as singletons. Their target antigens are unknown. Source: cultured CD8+ T cells from PBMCs, taken from culture after CMV antigen stimulation. The receptors derive from a human donor in good health (CMV status not recorded). Some clones in this sample may be carry-over from other donors' samples.

The rearrangement joins TRBV7-6 to TRBJ1-2; possibly TRBD1 for D (5 bases). Trimming pared 2 bases from V and 8 bases from J, leaving 9 bases between. Germline loops: CDR1 SGHVS, CDR2 FNYEAQ. This CDR3 contains 12 residues. The DNA for the CDR3 is TGTGCCAGCAGCTTAAACGGGGGAGGCTACACCTTC. It codes for CASSLNGGGYTF. Combining the CDR3 with reference TRBV7-6 and TRBJ1-2 gives the whole variable domain GAGVSQSPRYKVTKRGQDVALRCDPISGHVSLYWYRQALGQGPEFLTYFNYEAQQDKSGLPNDRFSAERPEGSISTLTIQRTEQRDSAMYRCASSLNGGGYTFGSGTRLTVV.

In its sample, this clonotype was seen a few times. The rearrangement uses TRBV5-1 and TRBJ2-3; D might be TRBD1 (5 bases). The CDR3 has 15 amino acids. Germline V gene data show CDR1 as SGHRS and CDR2 as YFSETQ. With 0 bases removed from V and 2 bases from J, the gap between germline ends came to 10 bases. The CDR3 here is CASSLGTITTDTQYF. The CDR3, as DNA: TGCGCCAGCAGCTTGGGGACAATTACCACAGATACGCAGTATTTT. The full variable domain, in which reference TRBV5-1 and TRBJ2-3 provide the parts outside the CDR3, is KAGVTQTPRYLIKTRGQQVTLSCSPISGHRSVSWYQQTPGQGLQFLFEYFSETQRNKGNFPGRFSGRQFSNSRSEMNVSTLELGDSALYLCASSLGTITTDTQYFGPGTRLTVL.

This sequence joins TRBV15 and TRBJ1-5; D perhaps matches TRBD1 (5 bases). The CDR3 totals 15 residues. V lost 3 bases, J lost 4 bases, and 13 bases lay in between. Germline loops: CDR1 LNHNV, CDR2 YYDKDF (reference sequence). The CDR3 region is CATSSRGGGNQPQHF. The CDR3 DNA is TGTGCCACCAGCAGTCGCGGGGGGGGGAATCAGCCCCAGCATTTT.

This clonotype has only a few counts. The CDR3: CASSLRYEQYF. In DNA form, the CDR3 reads TGTGCCAGCAGCTTACGGTACGAGCAGTACTTC. The rearrangement uses TRBV5-6 and TRBJ2-7, with D unclear. This CDR3 has 11 residues. Trimming took off 2 bases at V and 4 bases at J, with 4 bases between the two ends. From germline, CDR1 is SGHDT and CDR2 YYEEEE.

The chain couples TRBV6-8 to TRBJ1-1, with TRBD1 matching 7 bases. Germline-derived CDR1 and CDR2 are MNHGY and SAAAGT. The CDR3 length is 14 residues. J gave up 2 bases and V 6 bases, and 6 bases lay outside the gene matches. The CDR3, as DNA: TGTGCCAGCAGAAGAGGGGGCGGAAACACTGAAGCTTTCTTT. It translates to CASRRGGGNTEAFF.

A note on this clonotype: A much larger clone is a single base away; this may be a read error. V gene TRBV6-2 or TRBV6-3 combines with J gene TRBJ2-5; tentative D call: TRBD2 (5 bases). CDR1 is MNHEY and CDR2 is SVGEGT in the germline V gene. The length of the CDR3 is 17 residues. This chain's CDR3 is CANSYSRVGLGSETQYF. The CDR3 nucleotides read TGTGCCAACAGTTACTCGAGGGTAGGGCTGGGGTCAGAGACCCAGTACTTC.

The J gene is TRBJ2-7, the V gene TRBV29-1, with D unresolved. V gave up 1 base and J gave up 2 bases, with 15 bases separating them. The V gene's germline CDR1 is SQVTM and CDR2 ANQGSEA. CDR3 length equals 15 residues. The CDR3 DNA reads TGCAGCGTTGAAGGGCAGGAGAAACCACCCTACGAGCAGTACTTC. Protein sequence: CSVEGQEKPPYEQYF.

This clonotype was observed a single time. The chain combines TRBV6-5 with TRBJ1-2; the match to TRBD1 covers 11 bases. V was clipped by 5 bases and J by 13 bases; unmatched bases: 12. This CDR3 region has 14 residues. The germline CDR1 and CDR2 sequences are MNHEY and SVGAGI. In DNA form, the CDR3 reads TGTGCCAGCAGTACACCGGGACAGGGGGATCTAGGCACCTTC. It is translated as CASSTPGQGDLGTF.

The CDR3 reads CASSFVPVPRVDEAFF. In nucleotides, the CDR3 is TGTGCCAGCAGTTTCGTTCCAGTTCCCAGGGTAGATGAAGCTTTCTTT. This chain joins TRBV27 and TRBJ1-1, with D perhaps TRBD1 (5 bases). Germline V CDR1 and CDR2: MNHEY, SMNVEV (reference sequence). The CDR3 has 16 residues. Trimming took 3 bases from V and 7 from J, leaving 21 bases between them.

The chain uses TRBV6-6 and TRBJ2-2, with D possibly matching TRBD1 (6 bases). CDR3 size: 14 residues. Germline V lookup: CDR1 MNHNY, CDR2 SVGAGI (reference sequence). Trimming took 5 bases from V and 6 from J, leaving 13 bases between them. As DNA, the CDR3 is TGTGCCAGCAGTGACAGGACCCCCCCCGGGGAGCTGTTTTTT. Translation: CASSDRTPPGELFF.

The gene calls are TRBV12-3 or TRBV12-4 and TRBJ2-1; 11 nucleotides line up with TRBD2. Trimming removed 1 base from V and 2 bases from J; junction bases left unmatched: 7. CDR3 length equals 18 residues. This chain's CDR3 is CASSLGASGGSTYNEQFF. As DNA, the CDR3 is TGTGCCAGCAGTTTAGGGGCTAGCGGGGGGTCCACCTACAATGAGCAGTTCTTC.

Remarks on this clonotype: This may be a read error: a much more frequent sequence differs by one nucleotide. This rearrangement joins TRBV7-2 to TRBJ2-1; 14 bases map to TRBD2. Germline V gene data show CDR1 as SGHTA and CDR2 as FQGNSA. The CDR3 runs to 18 residues. The CDR3 region is CVSLSTSGGVYSYNEQFF. CDR3 bases: TGTGTCAGCCTTTCGACTAGCGGGGGGGTCTACTCCTACAATGAGCAGTTCTTC.

The CDR3 sequence: CASSLTGLAGASYEQYV. The DNA for the CDR3 is TGTGCCAGCAGTTTAACGGGACTAGCGGGGGCCTCCTACGAGCAGTACGTC. The chain carries TRBV27 and TRBJ2-7, with 14 bases lining up with TRBD2. The CDR3 runs 17 residues. Germline-derived CDR1 and CDR2 are MNHEY and SMNVEV (reference sequence). J gave up 0 bases and V 2 bases, and 3 bases lay outside the gene matches.

The chain uses TRBV18 and TRBJ2-5; D perhaps matches TRBD2 (5 bases). CDR1 is KGHSH, CDR2 LQKENI, per germline. There are 14 residues in the CDR3. The germline V and J ends were trimmed by 4 bases and 1 base, with 10 bases remaining between them. DNA of the CDR3: TGTGCCAGCTCACAGGACTGGCCCCAAGAGACCCAGTACTTC. This sequence encodes CASSQDWPQETQYF.

This chain uses TRBV5-7 with TRBJ2-7; no reliable D call. TRBV5-7 qualifies as an ORF whose function is uncertain. CDR3 length: 12 residues. Trimming took off 0 bases at V and 9 bases at J, with 10 bases between the two ends. The chain's CDR3 is CASSLGHLRQYV. CDR3 in DNA: TGTGCCAGCAGCTTGGGACATCTTCGGCAGTACGTC.

This clonotype showed up just a few times. V usage is TRBV24-1 and J usage is TRBJ1-1; no reliable D call. The CDR3 loop spans 15 amino acids. Trimming pared 8 bases from V and 2 bases from J, leaving 17 bases between. Germline-derived CDR1 and CDR2 are KGHDR and SFDVKD. In DNA, the CDR3 is TGTGCCACCACCCTCCTGGGGTACAGCAACACTGAAGCTTTCTTT. Its translation: CATTLLGYSNTEAFF.

The V gene is TRBV2, the J gene TRBJ2-1; 7 bases are shared with TRBD1. The CDR3 contains 11 residues. The germline V gene has CDR1 SNHLY and CDR2 FYNNEI. CDR3: CVRTTGDKQFF. The CDR3 bases are TGTGTCAGGACAACAGGGGATAAGCAGTTCTTC.

This clonotype appeared once. The J gene is TRBJ1-1, the V gene TRBV2; no clear D. This CDR3 comprises 12 residues. V lost 5 bases and J 1 base, leaving 5 bases between the germline ends. Germline CDR1 and CDR2: SNHLY and FYNNEI. The CDR3 DNA is TGTGCCAGCAGTCAGACGAACACTGAAGCTTTCTTT. This gives the protein CASSQTNTEAFF.